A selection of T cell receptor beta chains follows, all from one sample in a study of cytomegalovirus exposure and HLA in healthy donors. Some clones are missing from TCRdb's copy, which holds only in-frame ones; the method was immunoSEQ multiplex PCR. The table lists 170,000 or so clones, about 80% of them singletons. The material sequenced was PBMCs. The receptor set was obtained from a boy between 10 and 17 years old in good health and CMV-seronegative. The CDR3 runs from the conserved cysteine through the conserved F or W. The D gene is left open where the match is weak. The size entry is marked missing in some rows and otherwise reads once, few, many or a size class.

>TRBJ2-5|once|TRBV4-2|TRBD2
TGTGCCAGCAGCCAAGTAGGGGATAGCGGGAGGGCGACAGAGACCCAGTACTTC
CASSQVGDSGRATETQYF
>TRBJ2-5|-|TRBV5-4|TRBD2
TGTGGCCGGATGGGTAGCGGGGAAGAGACCCAGCACTTC
CGRMGSGEETQHF
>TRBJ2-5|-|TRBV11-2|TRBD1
TGTGCCAGCAGCTTAGGAGACAGGGTAGAGACCCAGTACTTC
CASSLGDRVETQYF
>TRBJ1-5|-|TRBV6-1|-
TGTGCCAGCACCCAGGGCGGTTTAGACAATCAGCCCCAGCATTTT
CASTQGGLDNQPQHF
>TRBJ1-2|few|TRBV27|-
TGTGCCAGCAGTTTAAATCGGCGGTACTATGGCTACACCTTC
CASSLNRRYYGYTF
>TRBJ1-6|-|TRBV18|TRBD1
TGTGCCAGCTCACGCCGGGACAGGAATTCACCCCTCCACTTT
CASSRRDRNSPLHF
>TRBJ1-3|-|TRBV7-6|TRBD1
TGTGCCAGCAGCTACCGGGACAGCGAACTAAACACCATATATTTT
CASSYRDSELNTIYF
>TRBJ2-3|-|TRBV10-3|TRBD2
TGTGCCATCAGTGATCCTGCCGGGACTAAAAGCACAGATACGCAGTATTTT
CAISDPAGTKSTDTQYF
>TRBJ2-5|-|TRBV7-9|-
TGTGCCAGCAGCCCCCCCGGGGGGCAAGGCCAAGAGACCCAGTACTTC
CASSPPGGQGQETQYF
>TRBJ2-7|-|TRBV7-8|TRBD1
TGTGCCAGCAGCTTAGTTGGACAGGCTGGGTACTACGAGCAGTACTTC
CASSLVGQAGYYEQYF
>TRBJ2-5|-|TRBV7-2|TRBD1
TGTGCCAGCAGCCACAGGGGGCGAGAGACCCAGTACTTC
CASSHRGRETQYF
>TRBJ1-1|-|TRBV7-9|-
TGTTCCAGCAGTCCTTCGGGGTTTGAGAGGTTGGAGAACACTGAAGCTTTCTTT
CSSSPSGFERLENTEAFF
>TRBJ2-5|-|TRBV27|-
TGTGCCAGCGGAGGGGAGACCCAGTACTTC
CASGGETQYF
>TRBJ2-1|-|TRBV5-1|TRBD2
TGCGCCAGCAGCCCCCGGCTAGCGGGGGACGGGGAGCAGTTCTTC
CASSPRLAGDGEQFF
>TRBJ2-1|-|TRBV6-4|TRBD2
TGTGCCAGCAGTTGGACTAGCGGGACCTATGAGCAGTTCTTC
CASSWTSGTYEQFF
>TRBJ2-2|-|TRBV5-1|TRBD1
TGCGCCAGCAGCTGGACCGGGACAGGGGTATCCGGGGAGCTGTTTTTT
CASSWTGTGVSGELFF
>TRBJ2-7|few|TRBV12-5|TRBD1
TGTGCTAGTGGAGGGACAGGTAGCGGCGAGCAGTACTTC
CASGGTGSGEQYF
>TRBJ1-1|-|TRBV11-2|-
TGTGCCAGCAGCTTCGCGGGGATAGAAGCTTTCTTT
CASSFAGIEAFF
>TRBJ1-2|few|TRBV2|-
TGTGCCAGCAGTGTAACAGGGAAGGGCTACACCTTC
CASSVTGKGYTF
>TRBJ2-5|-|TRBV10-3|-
TGTGCCATCAGTGAGCCTTTTTTAAGGGGCCAAGAGACCCAGTACTTC
CAISEPFLRGQETQYF
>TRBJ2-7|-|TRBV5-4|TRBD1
TGTGCCAGCAGCCGACAGGGGATCAGCTCCTACGAGCTGTACTTC
CASSRQGISSYELYF
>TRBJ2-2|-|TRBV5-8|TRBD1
TGTGCCAGCAGCCGGGCAGGGGGCGAAACCGGGGAGCTGTTTTTT
CASSRAGGETGELFF
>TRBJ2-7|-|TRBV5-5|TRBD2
TGTGCCAGCAGCATCGTAGCGGGGGTTACCTACGAGCAGTACTTC
CASSIVAGVTYEQYF
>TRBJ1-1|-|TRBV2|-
TGTGCCAGCAATCCAAATCGGGGGGCGGTGGCTTTCTTT
CASNPNRGAVAFF
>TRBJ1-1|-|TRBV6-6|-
TGTGCCAGCTCCATGACAGCCAAGAACACTGAAGCTTTCTTT
CASSMTAKNTEAFF
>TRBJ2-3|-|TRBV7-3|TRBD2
TGTGCCAGCAGCTCTAGTCCGGGACTAGCGGGAGGGCCCTCAGATACGCAGTATTTT
CASSSSPGLAGGPSDTQYF
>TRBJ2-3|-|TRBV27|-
TGTGCCAGCAAGACCGGGACACCCAGGACAGATACGCAGTATTTT
CASKTGTPRTDTQYF
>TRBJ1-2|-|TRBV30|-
TGTGCCTGGAGTCTAATTCCGACAGTAGTATCTAATGGCTACACCTTC
CAWSLIPTVVSNGYTF
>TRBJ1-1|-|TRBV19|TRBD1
TGTGCCAGTAGTTTACAGACAGGGGGCGGCACTGAAGCTTTCTTT
CASSLQTGGGTEAFF
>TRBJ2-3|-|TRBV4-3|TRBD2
TGCGCCAGCAGCCGCGGACTAGCGGGAGAGGCAGATACGCAGTATTTT
CASSRGLAGEADTQYF
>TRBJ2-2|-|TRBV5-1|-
TGCGCCAGCAGCCCTACGGAGACGCCGGCCGAGCTGTTTTTT
CASSPTETPAELFF
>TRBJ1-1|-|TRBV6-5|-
TGTGCCAGCAGTTACGAGCAGGGAGCTTTCTTT
CASSYEQGAFF
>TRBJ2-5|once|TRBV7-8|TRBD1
TGTGCCAGCAGCTCCTGGGACAGGGGTAAAGAGGCCCAGTACTTC
CASSSWDRGKEAQYF
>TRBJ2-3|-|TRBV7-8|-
TGTGCCAGCAGCTTAATAGGGGGGGCCCCAGATACGCAGTATTTT
CASSLIGGAPDTQYF
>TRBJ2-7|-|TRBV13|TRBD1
TGTGCCAGCAGGTTCCTCACCGGACAGGGTAGCAACGAGCAGTACTTC
CASRFLTGQGSNEQYF
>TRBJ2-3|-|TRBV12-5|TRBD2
TGTGCTAGTGGTTTGGCCATGGGGGGGGGCACAGATACGCAGTATTTT
CASGLAMGGGTDTQYF
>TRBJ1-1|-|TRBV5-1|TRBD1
TGCGCCAGCAGCCTTACAGGGGTCATGCTTTGGGACACTGAAGCTTTCTTT
CASSLTGVMLWDTEAFF
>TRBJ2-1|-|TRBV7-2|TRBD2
TGTGCCAGCAGCGCCCGACTAGCGGGAATCAGCGATGAGCAGTTCTTC
CASSARLAGISDEQFF
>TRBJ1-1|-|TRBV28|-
TGTGCCAGCAGTTTATATGGTCCGGGAACCACGAACACTGAAGCTTTCTTT
CASSLYGPGTTNTEAFF
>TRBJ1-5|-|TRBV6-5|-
TGTGCCAGCAGTTTGGGACTGACTAATCAGCCCCAGCATTTT
CASSLGLTNQPQHF
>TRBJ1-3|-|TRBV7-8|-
TGTGCCAGCAGCCGCGGGGCTGGCACTGGAAACACCATATATTTT
CASSRGAGTGNTIYF
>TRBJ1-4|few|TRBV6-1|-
TGTGCCAGCAGTGAAGAAACAGGTCTTGGTAATGAAAAACTGTTTTTT
CASSEETGLGNEKLFF
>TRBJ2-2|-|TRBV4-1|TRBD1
TGCGCCAGCAGCCACCGCCGGACAGGGCAGGGAGGGGAGCTGTTTTTT
CASSHRRTGQGGELFF
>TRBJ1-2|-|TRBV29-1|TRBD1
TGCAGCGTTGTGGGGACAGGAATAAACTATGGCTACACCTTC
CSVVGTGINYGYTF
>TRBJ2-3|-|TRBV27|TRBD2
TGTGCCAGCAACTCGGCGGGGGGCACAGATACGCAGTATTTT
CASNSAGGTDTQYF
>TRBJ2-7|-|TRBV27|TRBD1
TGTGCCAGCGTATCACCGGGACAGGGCTTATCAAAACAGTACTTC
CASVSPGQGLSKQYF
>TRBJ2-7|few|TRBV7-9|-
TGTGCCAGCAGCTCCGCGGGACTCCTATCCTACGAGCAGTACTTC
CASSSAGLLSYEQYF
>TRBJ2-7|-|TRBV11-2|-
TGTGCCAGCACTAGGGGCCCCTACGAGCAGTACTTC
CASTRGPYEQYF
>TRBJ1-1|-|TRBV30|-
TGTGCCTGGAGGAAGACTGTGAACACTGAAGCTTTCTTT
CAWRKTVNTEAFF
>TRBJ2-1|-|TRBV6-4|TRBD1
TGTGCCAGCAGTGTCGACAGGGCGGGTGAGCAGTTCTTC
CASSVDRAGEQFF